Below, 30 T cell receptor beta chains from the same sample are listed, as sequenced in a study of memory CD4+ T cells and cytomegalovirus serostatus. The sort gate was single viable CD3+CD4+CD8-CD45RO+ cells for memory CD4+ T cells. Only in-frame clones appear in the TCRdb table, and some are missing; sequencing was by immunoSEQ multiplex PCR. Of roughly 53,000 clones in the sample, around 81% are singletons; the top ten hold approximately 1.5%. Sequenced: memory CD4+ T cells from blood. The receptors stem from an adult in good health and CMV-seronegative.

Written as DNA, the CDR3 is TGTGCCAGCAGCTTAGGTATAAGAGGTACGCAGTATTTT. As protein: CASSLGIRGTQYF. The V gene is TRBV7-9, the J gene TRBJ2-3; D is uncertain. V shed 1 base and J shed 8 bases, with 10 bases lying between them. The CDR3 sequence is 13 residues long. Germline loops: CDR1 SEHNR, CDR2 FQNEAQ (reference sequence).

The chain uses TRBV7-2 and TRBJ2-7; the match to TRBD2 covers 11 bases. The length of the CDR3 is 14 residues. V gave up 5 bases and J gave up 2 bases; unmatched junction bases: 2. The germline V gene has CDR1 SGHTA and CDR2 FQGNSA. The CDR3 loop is CASSGTSGAYEQYF. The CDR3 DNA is TGTGCCAGCAGCGGGACTAGCGGAGCCTACGAGCAGTACTTC. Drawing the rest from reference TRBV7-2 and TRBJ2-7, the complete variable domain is GAGVSQSPSNKVTEKGKDVELRCDPISGHTALYWYRQSLGQGLEFLIYFQGNSAPDKSGLPSDRFSAERTGGSVSTLTIQRTQQEDSAVYLCASSGTSGAYEQYFGPGTRLTVT.

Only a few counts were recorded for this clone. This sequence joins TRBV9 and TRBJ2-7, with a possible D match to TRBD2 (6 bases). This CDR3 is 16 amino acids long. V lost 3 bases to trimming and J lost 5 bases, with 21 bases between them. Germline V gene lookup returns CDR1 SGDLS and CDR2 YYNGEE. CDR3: CASSAGGGITSHEQYF. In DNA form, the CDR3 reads TGTGCCAGCAGCGCGGGCGGAGGGATCACTTCCCACGAGCAGTACTTC.

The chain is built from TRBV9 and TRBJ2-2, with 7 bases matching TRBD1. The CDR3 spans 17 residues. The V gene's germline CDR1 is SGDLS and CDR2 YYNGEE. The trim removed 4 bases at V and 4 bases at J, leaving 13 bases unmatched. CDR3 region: CASSTPRGQELTGELFF. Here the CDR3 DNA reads TGTGCCAGCAGCACACCACGTGGACAGGAACTCACCGGGGAGCTGTTTTTT.

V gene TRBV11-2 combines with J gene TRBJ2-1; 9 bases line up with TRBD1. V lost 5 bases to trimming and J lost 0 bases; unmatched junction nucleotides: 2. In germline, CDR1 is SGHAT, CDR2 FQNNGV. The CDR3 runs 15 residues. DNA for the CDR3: TGTGCCAGCAGCCAGGACAGGGGCTCCTACAATGAGCAGTTCTTC. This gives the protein CASSQDRGSYNEQFF. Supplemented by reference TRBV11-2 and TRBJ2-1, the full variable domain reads EAGVAQSPRYKIIEKRQSVAFWCNPISGHATLYWYQQILGQGPKLLIQFQNNGVVDDSQLPKDRFSAERLKGVDSTLKIQPAKLEDSAVYLCASSQDRGSYNEQFFGPGTRLTVL.

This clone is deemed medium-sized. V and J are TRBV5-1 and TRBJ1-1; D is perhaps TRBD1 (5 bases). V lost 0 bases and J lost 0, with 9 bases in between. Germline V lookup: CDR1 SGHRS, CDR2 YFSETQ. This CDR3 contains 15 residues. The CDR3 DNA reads TGCGCCAGCAGCTTGGCAGGGTCCATGAACACTGAAGCTTTCTTT. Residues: CASSLAGSMNTEAFF.

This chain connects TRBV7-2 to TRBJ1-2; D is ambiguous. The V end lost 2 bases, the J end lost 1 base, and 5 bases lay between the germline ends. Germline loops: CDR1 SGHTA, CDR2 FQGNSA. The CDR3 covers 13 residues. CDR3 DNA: TGTGCCAGCAGCTTACGACGTAACTATGGCTACACCTTC. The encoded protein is CASSLRRNYGYTF.

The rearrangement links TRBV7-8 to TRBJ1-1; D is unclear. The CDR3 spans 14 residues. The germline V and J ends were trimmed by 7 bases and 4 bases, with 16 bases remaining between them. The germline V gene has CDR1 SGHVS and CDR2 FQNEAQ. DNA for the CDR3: TGTGCCAGCACCTTCGGGGATGCCGGCACTGAAGCTTTCTTT. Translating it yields CASTFGDAGTEAFF.

CDR3 coding DNA: TGTGCCACCAGCAGAGATCTAGCGGGGGCTCATGGCTACACCTTC. This encodes CATSRDLAGAHGYTF. The rearrangement joins TRBV15 to TRBJ1-2, with D perhaps matching TRBD1 (6 bases). Trimming removed 0 bases at V and 6 bases at J, with 14 bases between. The CDR3 runs 15 residues. Germline V gene lookup returns CDR1 LNHNV and CDR2 YYDKDF (reference sequence).

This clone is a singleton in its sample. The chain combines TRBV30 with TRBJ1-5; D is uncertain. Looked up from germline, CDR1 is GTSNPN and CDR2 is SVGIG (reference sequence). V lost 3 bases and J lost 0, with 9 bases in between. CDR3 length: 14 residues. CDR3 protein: CAWRSGNSNQPQHF. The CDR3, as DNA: TGTGCCTGGAGGTCGGGGAATAGCAATCAGCCCCAGCATTTT.

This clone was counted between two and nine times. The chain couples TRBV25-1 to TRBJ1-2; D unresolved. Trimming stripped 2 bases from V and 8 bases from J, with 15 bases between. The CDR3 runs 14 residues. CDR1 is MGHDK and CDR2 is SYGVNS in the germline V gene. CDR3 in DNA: TGTGCCAGCAGTGAAGCAGGTCGGGCCGAAGGCTACACCTTC. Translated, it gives CASSEAGRAEGYTF.

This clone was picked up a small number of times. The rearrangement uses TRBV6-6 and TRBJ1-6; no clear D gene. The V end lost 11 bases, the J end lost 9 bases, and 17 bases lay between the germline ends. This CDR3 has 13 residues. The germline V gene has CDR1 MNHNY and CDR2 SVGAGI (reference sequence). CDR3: CASRAGKSSPLHF. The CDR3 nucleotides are TGTGCCTCCCGCGCTGGGAAGAGTTCACCCCTCCACTTT.

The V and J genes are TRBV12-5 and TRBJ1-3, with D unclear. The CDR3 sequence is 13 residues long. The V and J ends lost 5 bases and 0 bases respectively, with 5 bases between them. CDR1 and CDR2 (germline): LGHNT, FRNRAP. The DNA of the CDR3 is TGTGCTAGTGGTCCCTCCTCTGGAAACACCATATATTTT. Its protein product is CASGPSSGNTIYF.

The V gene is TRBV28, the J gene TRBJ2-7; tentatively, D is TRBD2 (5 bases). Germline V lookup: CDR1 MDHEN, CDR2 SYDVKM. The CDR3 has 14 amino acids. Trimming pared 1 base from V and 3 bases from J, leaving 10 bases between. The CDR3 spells CASSLYSGVYEQYF. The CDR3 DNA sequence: TGTGCCAGCAGTTTATACAGCGGAGTCTACGAGCAGTACTTC. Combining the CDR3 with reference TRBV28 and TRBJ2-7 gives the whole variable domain DVKVTQSSRYLVKRTGEKVFLECVQDMDHENMFWYRQDPGLGLRLIYFSYDVKMKEKGDIPEGYSVSREKKERFSLILESASTNQTSMYLCASSLYSGVYEQYFGPGTRLTVT.

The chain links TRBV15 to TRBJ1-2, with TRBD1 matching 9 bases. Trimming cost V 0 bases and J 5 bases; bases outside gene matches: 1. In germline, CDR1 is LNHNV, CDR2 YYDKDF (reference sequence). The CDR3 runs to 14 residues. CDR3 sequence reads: CATSREDRGYGYTF. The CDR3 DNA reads TGTGCCACCAGCAGAGAAGACAGGGGGTATGGCTACACCTTC.

CDR3 DNA: TGTGCCAGCAGTCCCGGGACAGGGGACTATGGCTACACCTTC. Amino acids: CASSPGTGDYGYTF. The chain recombines TRBV2 with TRBJ1-2; 10 bases are a match to TRBD1. Trimming cost V 5 bases and J 3 bases; bases outside gene matches: 3. The CDR3 sequence is 14 residues long. Germline V lookup: CDR1 SNHLY, CDR2 FYNNEI.

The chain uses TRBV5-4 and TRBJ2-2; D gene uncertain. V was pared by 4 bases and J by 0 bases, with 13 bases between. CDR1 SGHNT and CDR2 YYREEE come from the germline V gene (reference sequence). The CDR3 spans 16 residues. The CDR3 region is CASSLDGFANTGELFF. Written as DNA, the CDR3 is TGTGCCAGCAGCCTAGATGGGTTCGCGAACACCGGGGAGCTGTTTTTT.

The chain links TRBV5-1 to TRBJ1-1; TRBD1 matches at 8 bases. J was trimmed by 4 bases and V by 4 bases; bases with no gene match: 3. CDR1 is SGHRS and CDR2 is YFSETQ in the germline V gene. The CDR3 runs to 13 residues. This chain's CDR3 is CASSRDRGTEAFF. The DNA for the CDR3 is TGCGCCAGCAGCCGCGACAGGGGCACTGAAGCTTTCTTT.

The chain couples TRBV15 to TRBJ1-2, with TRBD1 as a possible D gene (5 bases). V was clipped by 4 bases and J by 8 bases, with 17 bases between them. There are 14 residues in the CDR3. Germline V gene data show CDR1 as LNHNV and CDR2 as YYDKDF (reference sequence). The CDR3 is CATSTRGGARGYTF. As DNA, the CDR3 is TGTGCCACCAGCACCCGTGGCGGGGCCAGGGGCTACACCTTC.

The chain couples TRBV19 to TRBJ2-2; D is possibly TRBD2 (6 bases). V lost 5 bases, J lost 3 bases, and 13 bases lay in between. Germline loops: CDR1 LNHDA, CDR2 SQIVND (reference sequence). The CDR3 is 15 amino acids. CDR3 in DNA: TGTGCCAGTAGTCCATTTGGCGGGGACACCGGGGAGCTGTTTTTT. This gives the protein CASSPFGGDTGELFF.

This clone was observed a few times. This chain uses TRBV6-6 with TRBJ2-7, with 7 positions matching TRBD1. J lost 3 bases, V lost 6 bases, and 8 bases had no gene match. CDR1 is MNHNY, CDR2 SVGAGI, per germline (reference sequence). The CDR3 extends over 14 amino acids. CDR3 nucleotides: TGTGCCAGCAGGTCGACAGGGAGTAACTACGAGCAGTACTTC. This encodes CASRSTGSNYEQYF.

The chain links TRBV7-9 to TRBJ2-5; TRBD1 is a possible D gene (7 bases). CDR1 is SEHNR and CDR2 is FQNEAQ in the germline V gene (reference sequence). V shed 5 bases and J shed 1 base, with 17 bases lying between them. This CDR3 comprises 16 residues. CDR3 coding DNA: TGTGCCAGCAGCCTCGCCTCAGGGGGGTCCCAAGAGACCCAGTACTTC. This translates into CASSLASGGSQETQYF.

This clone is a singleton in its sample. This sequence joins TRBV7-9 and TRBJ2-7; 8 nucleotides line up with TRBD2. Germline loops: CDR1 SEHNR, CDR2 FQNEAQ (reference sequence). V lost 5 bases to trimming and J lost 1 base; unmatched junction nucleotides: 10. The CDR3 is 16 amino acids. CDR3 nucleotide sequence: TGTGCCAGCAGCCAAGGGTCGGGGGGGCAATCCTACGAGCAGTACTTC. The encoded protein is CASSQGSGGQSYEQYF.

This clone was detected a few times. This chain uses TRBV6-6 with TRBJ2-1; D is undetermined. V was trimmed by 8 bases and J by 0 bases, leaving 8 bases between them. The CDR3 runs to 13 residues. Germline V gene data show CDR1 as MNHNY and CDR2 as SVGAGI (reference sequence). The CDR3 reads CASGRGSYNEQFF. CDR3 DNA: TGTGCCAGCGGTCGAGGCTCCTACAATGAGCAGTTCTTC.

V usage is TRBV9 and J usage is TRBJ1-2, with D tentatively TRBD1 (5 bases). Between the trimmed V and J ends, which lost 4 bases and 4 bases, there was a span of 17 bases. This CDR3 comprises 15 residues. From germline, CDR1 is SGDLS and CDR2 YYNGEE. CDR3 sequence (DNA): TGTGCCAGCAGCCCCGGGGACGGAAGATCCTATGGCTACACCTTC. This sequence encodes CASSPGDGRSYGYTF. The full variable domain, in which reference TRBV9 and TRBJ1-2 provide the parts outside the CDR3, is DSGVTQTPKHLITATGQRVTLRCSPRSGDLSVYWYQQSLDQGLQFLIQYYNGEERAKGNILERFSAQQFPDLHSELNLSSLELGDSALYFCASSPGDGRSYGYTFGSGTRLTVV.

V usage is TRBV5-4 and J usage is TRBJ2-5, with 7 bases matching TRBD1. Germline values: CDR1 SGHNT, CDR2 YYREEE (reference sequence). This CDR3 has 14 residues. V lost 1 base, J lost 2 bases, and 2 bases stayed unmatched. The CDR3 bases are TGTGCCAGCAGCTTGACACAGGGGCAAGAGACCCAGTACTTC. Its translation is CASSLTQGQETQYF.

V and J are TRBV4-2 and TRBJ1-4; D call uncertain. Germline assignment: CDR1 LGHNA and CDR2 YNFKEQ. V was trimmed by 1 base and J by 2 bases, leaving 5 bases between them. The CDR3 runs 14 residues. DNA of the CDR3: TGTGCCAGCAGCCAAGGGCGGACTAATGAAAAACTGTTTTTT. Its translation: CASSQGRTNEKLFF.

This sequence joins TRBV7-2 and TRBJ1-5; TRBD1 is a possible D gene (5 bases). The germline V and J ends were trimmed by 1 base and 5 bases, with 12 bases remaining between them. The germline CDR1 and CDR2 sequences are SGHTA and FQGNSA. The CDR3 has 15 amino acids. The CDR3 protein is CASSLGGRLYQPQHF. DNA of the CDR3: TGTGCCAGCAGCTTAGGGGGGAGGTTGTATCAGCCCCAGCATTTT.

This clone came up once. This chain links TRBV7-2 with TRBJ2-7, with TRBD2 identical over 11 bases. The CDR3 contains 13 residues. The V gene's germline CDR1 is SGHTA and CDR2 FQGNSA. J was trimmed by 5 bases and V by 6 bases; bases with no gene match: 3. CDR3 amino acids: CASRLAGADEQYF. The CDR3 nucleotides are TGTGCCAGCAGACTAGCGGGAGCAGACGAGCAGTACTTC.

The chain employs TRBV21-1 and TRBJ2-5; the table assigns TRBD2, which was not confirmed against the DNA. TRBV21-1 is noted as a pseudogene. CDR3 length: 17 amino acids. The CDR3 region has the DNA TGTGCCAGCAGCACCCGGCTGAGCGGGAGGGCCTCAGAGACCCAGTACTTC. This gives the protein CASSTRLSGRASETQYF.